The 20 T cell receptor beta chains below come from one sample, sequenced in a study of CD8+ T cells in alopecia areata. Treatment of the sample: oral pan-JAK inhibitor, 5-10 mg twice daily. Isolated RNA was reverse transcribed into cDNA used as the sequencing template. This table comes from immunoSEQ multiplex PCR, and its TCRdb copy is limited to in-frame clones, with some not included. The sample yields some 180,000 clones, approximately 50% seen once. Source: CD8+ T cells sorted from blood, taken at roughly week 53, from a patient treated with tofacitinib. These receptors were collected from a human donor with alopecia areata.

DNA for the CDR3: TGCGCCAGCAGCCAAGAGGGCATCTCTGGGGCCAACGTCCTGACTTTC. Its protein product is CASSQEGISGANVLTF. The J gene is TRBJ2-6, the V gene TRBV4-3; no clear D gene. Per the germline V gene, CDR1 is LGHNA and CDR2 is YSLEER. The CDR3 is 16 amino acids. The ends were cut back, 0 bases at V and 0 bases at J, with 6 bases in the middle.

The V call is TRBV10-3, the J call TRBJ2-7; unclear D gene. This CDR3 has 14 amino acids. V was trimmed by 1 base and J by 1 base, leaving 8 bases between them. Germline CDR1 ENHRY, CDR2 SYGVKD. The CDR3 sequence is CAISEFRSSYEQYF. DNA for the CDR3: TGTGCCATCAGTGAGTTCAGGTCTTCCTACGAGCAGTACTTC.

The sample holds a few counts of this clone. The rearrangement joins TRBV7-6 to TRBJ2-3; 7 bases line up with TRBD2. This CDR3 is built from 16 residues. Germline CDR1 reads SGHVS; CDR2 reads FNYEAQ. The trim removed 5 bases at V and 6 bases at J, leaving 14 bases unmatched. CDR3 in amino acids: CASSHRLAPLGDTQYF. The CDR3 nucleotides are TGTGCCAGCAGCCACCGACTAGCACCCCTGGGGGATACGCAGTATTTT.

V gene TRBV5-1 combines with J gene TRBJ1-1, with D perhaps TRBD1 (5 bases). Germline CDR1 is SGHRS and CDR2 is YFSETQ. Trimming took 1 base from V and 4 from J, leaving 11 bases between them. The CDR3 length is 14 residues. Written as DNA, the CDR3 is TGCGCCAGCAGCTTGTTGGGGGGAGGCACTGAAGCTTTCTTT. Encoded protein: CASSLLGGGTEAFF.

This CDR3 is CASSLGRDLLGEQFF. CDR3 coding DNA: TGCGCCAGCAGCTTGGGTCGGGACCTGCTCGGTGAGCAGTTCTTC. The gene calls are TRBV5-1 and TRBJ2-1, with D perhaps TRBD1 or TRBD2 (5 bases each). The germline V gene has CDR1 SGHRS and CDR2 YFSETQ. V lost 0 bases and J 9 bases, leaving 16 bases between the germline ends. The CDR3 spans 15 residues.

CDR3 nucleotides: TGTGCCAGCAGGGCCAGGGGCACTGAAGCTTTCTTT. It yields the protein CASRARGTEAFF. The chain is built from TRBV27 and TRBJ1-1, with D possibly matching TRBD1 (6 bases). This CDR3 has 12 amino acids. CDR1 and CDR2 from the germline V gene are MNHEY and SMNVEV (reference sequence). The V end lost 6 bases, the J end lost 4 bases, and 9 bases lay between the germline ends.

The genes are TRBV30 and TRBJ1-6; D is perhaps TRBD1 (6 bases). From germline, CDR1 is GTSNPN and CDR2 SVGIG (reference sequence). The CDR3 runs 14 residues. The V end was cut by 3 bases, the J end by 10 bases, with 16 bases between. The CDR3 is CAWSDFRGRSPLHF. The CDR3 DNA sequence: TGTGCCTGGAGCGACTTCAGGGGAAGGTCACCCCTCCACTTT.

This chain links TRBV30 with TRBJ1-1; D remains unclear. Germline V CDR1 and CDR2: GTSNPN, SVGIG (reference sequence). Trimming took off 3 bases at V and 5 bases at J, with 13 bases between the two ends. The CDR3 has 13 residues. As DNA, the CDR3 is TGTGCCTGGAGACCCCAGTCCGGGACTGAAGCTTTCTTT. Translated, it gives CAWRPQSGTEAFF.

V usage is TRBV5-1 and J usage is TRBJ1-4, with D uncertain. Trimming left V 3 bases short and J 0 bases short, with 12 bases between. The CDR3 contains 16 residues. Germline assignment: CDR1 SGHRS and CDR2 YFSETQ. The CDR3: CASSWTSGATNEKLFF. The CDR3, as DNA: TGCGCCAGCAGCTGGACTAGCGGGGCAACTAATGAAAAACTGTTTTTT.

The genes are TRBV10-2 and TRBJ2-7, with D possibly being TRBD1 (6 bases). This CDR3 has 13 residues. V gave up 6 bases and J gave up 6 bases, with 15 bases separating them. Germline V CDR1 and CDR2: WSHSY, SAAADI. DNA for the CDR3: TGCGCCAGCAGGGACACCCCAGGGGCCGAGCAGTACTTC. This translates into CASRDTPGAEQYF.

CDR3 amino acids: CASSLVQWEETQYF. The CDR3, as DNA: TGTGCCAGCAGCTTAGTACAGTGGGAGGAGACCCAGTACTTC. The chain couples TRBV7-9 to TRBJ2-5, with D possibly TRBD2 on 5 matching bases. Trimming removed 1 base from V and 5 bases from J, with 11 bases in between. The CDR3 totals 14 residues. Germline V gene sequence: CDR1 SEHNR, CDR2 FQNEAQ (reference sequence).

The genes are TRBV11-1 and TRBJ2-5; D is uncertain. Germline V gene data show CDR1 as SGHAT and CDR2 as FQDESV (reference sequence). The ends were cut back, 5 bases at V and 4 bases at J, with 5 bases in the middle. The CDR3 is made up of 11 amino acids. CDR3 nucleotide sequence: TGTGCCAGCAGCATTGGAGAGACCCAGTACTTC. Translated: CASSIGETQYF.

The chain recombines TRBV2 with TRBJ2-3; D is uncertain. CDR1 and CDR2 (germline): SNHLY, FYNNEI. V lost 8 bases and J 0 bases, leaving 18 bases between the germline ends. This CDR3 is 16 amino acids long. The CDR3 DNA sequence: TGTGCCAGCCGTTTCAATCCGCTATCTAGCACAGATACGCAGTATTTT. Translation gives CASRFNPLSSTDTQYF.

CDR3 sequence reads: CASSVGPVRGAAYNEQFF. Written as DNA, the CDR3 is TGTGCCAGCAGCGTAGGCCCCGTTAGAGGGGCCGCCTACAATGAGCAGTTCTTC. V and J are TRBV9 and TRBJ2-1, with D perhaps assigned TRBD1 or TRBD2 (5 bases each). V was pared by 0 bases and J by 2 bases, with 18 bases between. The CDR3 length is 18 residues. CDR1 and CDR2 (germline): SGDLS, YYNGEE.

A few counts support this clone. The chain carries TRBV7-3 and TRBJ2-2, with 10 bases fitting TRBD1. The CDR3 totals 17 residues. V was clipped by 3 bases and J by 4 bases; unmatched bases: 8. CDR1 and CDR2 (germline): SGHTA, FQGTGA. CDR3 sequence reads: CASSLPTGQGITGELFF. For the CDR3, the DNA is TGTGCCAGCAGCTTGCCGACGGGACAGGGGATCACCGGGGAGCTGTTTTTT.

This sequence joins TRBV9 and TRBJ2-1, with a weak D call TRBD2 (5 bases). The V end was cut by 3 bases, the J end by 7 bases, with 14 bases between. The CDR3 is 14 amino acids. Looked up from germline, CDR1 is SGDLS and CDR2 is YYNGEE. Here the CDR3 DNA reads TGTGCCAGCAGCGCGGGGTCTCTCACAAATGAGCAGTTCTTC. Protein sequence: CASSAGSLTNEQFF.

The chain uses TRBV5-6 and TRBJ2-1; D unresolved. Germline CDR1 is SGHDT and CDR2 is YYEEEE. Between the trimmed V and J ends, which lost 4 bases and 8 bases, there was a span of 10 bases. CDR3 size: 12 residues. The CDR3 nucleotides are TGTGCCAGCAGCGGGTCTTCCTATGAGCAGTTCTTC. Its translation is CASSGSSYEQFF.

This clone came up a few times. V is TRBV9 and J is TRBJ2-1; 8 bases align to TRBD1. The CDR3 has 15 amino acids. Germline V CDR1 and CDR2: SGDLS, YYNGEE. V trimming: 0 bases; J trimming: 5 bases; junction bases outside the gene matches: 4. The CDR3 region is CASSVVDREHNEQFF. CDR3 sequence (DNA): TGTGCCAGCAGCGTAGTGGACAGGGAACACAATGAGCAGTTCTTC.

The chain carries TRBV15 and TRBJ1-1, with D unresolved. The CDR3 covers 11 residues. V gave up 4 bases and J gave up 1 base, with 1 base separating them. Germline CDR1 LNHNV, CDR2 YYDKDF (reference sequence). In nucleotides, the CDR3 is TGTGCCACCAGCACGAACACTGAAGCTTTCTTT. It yields the protein CATSTNTEAFF.

This clone was recorded a few times. CDR3 amino acids: CASTLRSDTDTQYF. The CDR3 coding sequence is TGTGCCAGCACCCTGCGCAGCGACACAGATACGCAGTATTTT. The chain employs TRBV27 and TRBJ2-3; D remains unclear. CDR3 length equals 14 residues. Trimming cost V 7 bases and J 2 bases, with 13 bases left between them. Germline CDR1 is MNHEY and CDR2 is SMNVEV (reference sequence).